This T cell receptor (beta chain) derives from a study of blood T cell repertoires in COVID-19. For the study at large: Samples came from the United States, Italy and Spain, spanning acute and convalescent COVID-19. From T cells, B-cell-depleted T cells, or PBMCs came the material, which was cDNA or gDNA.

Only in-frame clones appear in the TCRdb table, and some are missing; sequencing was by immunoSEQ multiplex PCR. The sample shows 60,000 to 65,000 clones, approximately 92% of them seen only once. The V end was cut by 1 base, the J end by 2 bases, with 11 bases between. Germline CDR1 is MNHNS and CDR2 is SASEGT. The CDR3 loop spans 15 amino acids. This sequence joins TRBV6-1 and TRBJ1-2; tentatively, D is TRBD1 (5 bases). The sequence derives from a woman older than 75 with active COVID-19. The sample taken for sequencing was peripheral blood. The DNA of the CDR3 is TGTGCCAGCAGTGAAGGAGCAGGGTTGAACTATGGCTACACCTTC. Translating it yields CASSEGAGLNYGYTF.